The text below deals with one T cell receptor (beta chain). The CDR3 contains 13 residues. Trimming cost V 6 bases and J 0 bases, with 8 bases left between them. The germline CDR1 and CDR2 sequences are SEHNR and FQNEAQ (reference sequence). These data originate in a study of T cell changes during pregnancy in multiple sclerosis. The data were produced by immunoSEQ multiplex PCR, yet TCRdb's version contains in-frame clones alone and is incomplete. The sample holds about 66,000 clones, 90% seen once. Material: peripheral blood, obtained in the third trimester of pregnancy. The sequence derives from a female donor with multiple sclerosis, enrolled in a pregnancy study. The chain employs TRBV7-9 and TRBJ1-1; TRBD1 might be the D (6 bases). DNA for the CDR3: TGTGCCAGCAGGGGACAAATGAACACTGAAGCTTTCTTT. Amino acid sequence: CASRGQMNTEAFF.